The 25 T cell receptor beta chains below all came from one sample that was sequenced in a study of blood T cells in healthy people across ages. For the second PCR, which ran for about 6 to 12 cycles, a sample-barcoded 5' primer and a J-beta primer mix were used. TCRdb passed the 5' RACE reads through MiXCR, listing each CDR3 protein once. The sample contains 590,000 or so distinct CDR3 sequences, approximately 30% of which appear only once. Sample: blood. The receptors stem from a woman older than 75 in good health.

This clonotype has a count of ten or more. The CDR3 bases are TGTGCCAGCACCTACGACCTGGGGGGCAATGAGCAGTTCTTC. As protein: CASTYDLGGNEQFF. V and J are TRBV6-1 and TRBJ2-1; D might be TRBD2 (6 bases). Trimming removed 7 bases from V and 6 bases from J, with 16 bases in between. The CDR3 runs 14 residues. Germline CDR1 MNHNS, CDR2 SASEGT.

This clonotype was seen repeatedly, ten times or more. This chain links TRBV5-1 with TRBJ1-6; a weak D match, TRBD1 (5 bases). The length of the CDR3 is 15 residues. The germline CDR1 and CDR2 sequences are SGHRS and YFSETQ. V dropped 1 base and J dropped 7 bases, with 12 bases sitting between them. The CDR3: CASSLFGGENSPLHF. As DNA, the CDR3 is TGCGCCAGCAGCTTGTTTGGGGGAGAGAATTCACCCCTCCACTTT. Combining the CDR3 with reference TRBV5-1 and TRBJ1-6 gives the whole variable domain KAGVTQTPRYLIKTRGQQVTLSCSPISGHRSVSWYQQTPGQGLQFLFEYFSETQRNKGNFPGRFSGRQFSNSRSEMNVSTLELGDSALYLCASSLFGGENSPLHFGNGTRLTVT.

This clonotype was observed at least ten times. The chain employs TRBV6-5 and TRBJ2-7; D not certain. This CDR3 has 16 amino acids. Germline V gives CDR1 MNHEY, CDR2 SVGAGI. Trimming cost V 0 bases and J 5 bases, with 17 bases left between them. CDR3 in DNA: TGTGCCAGCAGTTACTCGAGCACGGGCAGGTCTAACGAGCAGTACTTC. This sequence encodes CASSYSSTGRSNEQYF.

This chain uses TRBV3-1 with TRBJ2-7, with 9 bases aligning to TRBD1. The CDR3 runs to 13 residues. V trimming: 3 bases; J trimming: 11 bases; junction bases outside the gene matches: 8. Germline V CDR1 and CDR2: LGHDT, YNNKEL (reference sequence). CDR3: CASSQLGTGREYF. The CDR3, as DNA: TGTGCCAGCAGCCAGCTAGGGACAGGGCGAGAGTACTTC.

This clonotype was observed a few times. The V call is TRBV9, the J call TRBJ1-1; the match to TRBD1 covers 7 bases. CDR1 and CDR2 from the germline V gene are SGDLS and YYNGEE. V shed 4 bases, J shed 0 bases, and the junction held 6 bases outside the gene matches. The CDR3 consists of 15 residues. Here the CDR3 DNA reads TGTGCCAGCAGCCCATGGGGACAGCTGAACACTGAAGCTTTCTTT. Protein sequence: CASSPWGQLNTEAFF.

The chain has TRBV2 and TRBJ1-4; D is ambiguous. Germline CDR1 SNHLY, CDR2 FYNNEI. There are 10 residues in the CDR3. V lost 7 bases, J lost 7 bases, and 4 bases lay in between. CDR3 sequence reads: CASMGEKLFF. The CDR3 region has the DNA TGTGCCAGCATGGGTGAAAAACTGTTTTTT.

This clonotype was seen more than once but under ten times. The chain couples TRBV6-5 to TRBJ1-5; tentatively, D is TRBD1 (5 bases). Trimming pared 6 bases from V and 4 bases from J, leaving 16 bases between. CDR3 length: 15 residues. CDR1 is MNHEY, CDR2 SVGAGI, per germline. The CDR3 spells CASSLHGGTNQPQHF. The CDR3, as DNA: TGTGCCAGCAGCCTTCACGGGGGGACGAATCAGCCCCAGCATTTT.

This clonotype was seen more than once but under ten times. A clone one base away is much larger, so this may be a read error. V is TRBV6-2 or TRBV6-3 and J is TRBJ1-2; a possible D gene is TRBD1 (5 bases). CDR1 is MNHEY and CDR2 is SVGEGT in the germline V gene. The CDR3 consists of 16 residues. CDR3 in DNA: TGTGTCAGCAGTAACCCGGGACGCTCGGGACTCGGTGGCTACACCTTC. Encoded protein: CVSSNPGRSGLGGYTF.

The sample holds many counts of this clonotype. V usage is TRBV7-9 and J usage is TRBJ1-1, with TRBD1 identical over 11 bases. With V trimmed by 6 bases and J by 7 bases, 7 bases remained unmatched. Germline CDR1 and CDR2: SEHNR and FQNEAQ (reference sequence). The CDR3 has 14 amino acids. Written as DNA, the CDR3 is TGTGCCAGCAGAAAGGGACAGGGGGGAGGTGAAGCTTTCTTT. The encoded protein is CASRKGQGGGEAFF.

This clonotype turned up a few times. This chain links TRBV7-9 with TRBJ2-5; 11 bases are shared with TRBD1. The CDR3 runs 16 residues. Germline V CDR1 and CDR2: SEHNR, FQNEAQ (reference sequence). Trimming at V came to 3 bases and at J to 5 bases, leaving 8 bases not matched to a gene. In DNA form, the CDR3 reads TGTGCCAGCAGCTTGGCGGACAGGGGGCTCGGGGAGACCCAGTACTTC. Encoded protein: CASSLADRGLGETQYF.

The chain joins TRBV7-2 to TRBJ2-5; 7 bases are shared with TRBD1. The assigned J gene may be wrong: the sequence end matches TRBJ2-7 better. CDR1 is SGHTA and CDR2 is FQGNSA in the germline V gene. The CDR3 totals 14 residues. In DNA form, the CDR3 reads TGTGCCAGCAGCTTCGTATTGGGACAGACCGAGCAGTACTTC. Protein: CASSFVLGQTEQYF.

This clonotype came up many times. The chain combines TRBV6-6 with TRBJ1-6; D is unclear. Trimming took 3 bases from V and 8 from J, leaving 14 bases between them. Germline CDR1 reads MNHNY; CDR2 reads SVGAGI (reference sequence). The CDR3 runs to 15 residues. CDR3 residues: CASSYSTGKDSPLHF. The CDR3 DNA sequence: TGTGCCAGCAGTTATTCGACCGGGAAGGATTCACCCCTCCACTTT.

This clonotype was counted ten times or more. The chain links TRBV6-1 to TRBJ2-3, with 12 bases aligning to TRBD2. Germline V CDR1 and CDR2: MNHNS, SASEGT. The CDR3 runs to 15 residues. V shed 6 bases and J 3 bases; nucleotides not matched to a gene: 4. CDR3 region: CASRELAGGTDTQYF. For the CDR3, the DNA is TGTGCCAGCAGAGAACTAGCGGGGGGTACAGATACGCAGTATTTT.

CDR3: CASSLVSEAFF. DNA for the CDR3: TGTGCCAGCAGCTTGGTATCTGAAGCTTTCTTT. V and J are TRBV7-9 and TRBJ1-1, with D unclear. The CDR3 spans 11 residues. Per germline, CDR1 SEHNR and CDR2 FQNEAQ (reference sequence). The V and J ends lost 3 bases and 6 bases respectively, with 5 bases between them.

This clonotype was recorded a few times. The CDR3 DNA reads as TGTGCCAGCAGCTTTTGGGCCCAGAACACTGAAGCTTTCTTT. This codes for CASSFWAQNTEAFF. The chain is built from TRBV5-5 and TRBJ1-1; D remains unclear. CDR3 size: 14 residues. CDR1 is SGHKS and CDR2 is YYEKEE in the germline V gene (reference sequence). Between the trimmed V and J ends, which lost 2 bases and 1 base, there was a span of 9 bases.

This clonotype was seen at least ten times. The chain is built from TRBV5-1 and TRBJ1-2, with D hard to call. With 0 bases removed from V and 5 bases from J, the gap between germline ends came to 8 bases. In germline, CDR1 is SGHRS, CDR2 YFSETQ. The CDR3 is 13 amino acids. The CDR3 region is CASSLAPDYGYTF. The CDR3 DNA reads TGCGCCAGCAGCTTGGCCCCAGATTATGGCTACACCTTC.

As regards this clonotype: One base away lies a much larger clone, so this may be a sequencing read error. This rearrangement joins TRBV6-5 to TRBJ2-7; 10 bases match TRBD1. The germline gives CDR1 MNHEY, CDR2 SVGAGI. CDR3 size: 15 residues. J gave up 4 bases and V 5 bases, and 8 bases lay outside the gene matches. This CDR3 reads CASSAPGQGRYEQYF. The CDR3 DNA follows: TGTGCCAGCAGTGCTCCGGGACAGGGGAGATACGAGCAGTACTTC.

This clonotype occurred a few times. V gene TRBV30 combines with J gene TRBJ2-7; D gene unclear. The CDR3 has 13 residues. Trimming cost V 0 bases and J 5 bases, with 11 bases left between them. Germline V lookup: CDR1 GTSNPN, CDR2 SVGIG (reference sequence). The CDR3, as DNA: TGTGCCTGGAGTGTAAGGGTTCGGGACGAGCAGTACTTC. It codes for CAWSVRVRDEQYF.

This clonotype has ten or more counts. The CDR3 loop reads CASSPRASGYGYTF. Here the CDR3 DNA reads TGTGCCAGCAGTCCCAGGGCCTCAGGGTATGGCTACACCTTC. V and J are TRBV27 and TRBJ1-2, with D perhaps matching TRBD1 (5 bases). CDR1 is MNHEY and CDR2 is SMNVEV in the germline V gene (reference sequence). The V end lost 5 bases, the J end lost 5 bases, and 15 bases lay between the germline ends. This CDR3 has 14 amino acids.

This clonotype was recorded once. A much larger clone differs from this one at a single base, so this may be a read error. The genes are TRBV9 and TRBJ1-1; D possibly corresponds to TRBD1 (5 bases). V was shortened by 0 bases and J by 3 bases, with 12 bases between the two germline ends. The CDR3 totals 15 residues. Germline V gene lookup returns CDR1 SGDLS and CDR2 YYNGEE. The CDR3 spells CASSVGGSVDTEAFF. DNA for the CDR3: TGTGCCAGCAGCGTAGGGGGGAGTGTGGACACTGAAGCTTTCTTT.

This chain joins TRBV5-1 and TRBJ1-2, with 8 positions matching TRBD1. The V segment lost 0 bases and the J segment 7 bases; nucleotides outside the gene matches: 5. This CDR3 spans 14 amino acids. Germline V gene lookup returns CDR1 SGHRS and CDR2 YFSETQ. CDR3 sequence: CASSLGQGYGGYTF. In DNA form, the CDR3 reads TGCGCCAGCAGCTTGGGACAGGGGTACGGTGGCTACACCTTC.

In its sample, this clonotype was seen many times. The chain has TRBV12-3 or TRBV12-4 and TRBJ2-7, with D perhaps matching TRBD2 (6 bases). The CDR3 is 14 residues long. V gave up 3 bases and J gave up 3 bases, with 12 bases separating them. The CDR3 loop is CASSFGGRYYEQYF. The CDR3 nucleotides read TGTGCCAGCAGTTTCGGGGGTCGGTACTACGAGCAGTACTTC.

For this clonotype: One junction end does not reproduce the germline sequence, and a read error may be involved. V usage is TRBV4-2 and J usage is TRBJ2-4; D remains unclear. The J call may be wrong; the DNA end is better matched by TRBJ2-7. CDR1 is LGHNA and CDR2 is YNFKEQ in the germline V gene. CDR3 length: 14 amino acids. CDR3 sequence reads: CAGSSGSDPYEQYF. Written as DNA, the CDR3 is TGTGCCGGCAGCTCAGGTTCCGACCCCTACGAGCAGTACTTC.

This clonotype has just a few counts. The V gene is TRBV5-1, the J gene TRBJ1-6; 8 bases match TRBD1. With V trimmed by 1 base and J by 10 bases, 7 bases remained unmatched. CDR1 SGHRS and CDR2 YFSETQ come from the germline V gene. The CDR3 is made up of 15 amino acids. The CDR3 nucleotides are TGCGCCAGCAGCTTGCCAGGGGGCCCTGCCTCACCCCTCCACTTT. It specifies CASSLPGGPASPLHF.

Turning to this clonotype: A junction boundary mismatches the germline segment, possibly from a read error. The J gene is TRBJ2-3, the V gene TRBV6-6; 11 nucleotides agree with TRBD2. CDR3 size: 16 residues. Germline V gene lookup returns CDR1 MNHNY and CDR2 SVGAGI (reference sequence). The CDR3 sequence is CASSVGLAGSTDMQYF. The CDR3 DNA follows: TGTGCCAGCAGTGTCGGACTAGCGGGCAGCACAGATATGCAGTATTTT.